Listed here are 27 T cell receptor beta chains from one sample, sequenced in a study of blood T cell repertoires in COVID-19. Libraries were prepared by immunoSEQ multiplex PCR; TCRdb keeps only in-frame clonotypes and omits some of them. In the table there are about 350,000 clones, roughly 87% of which are singletons. Sequencing was carried out using PBMCs or T cells enriched from blood (not recorded which). These TCRs come from a woman younger than 45 who had recovered from COVID-19.

The chain carries TRBV2 and TRBJ1-1, with D uncertain. The CDR3 length is 13 residues. The V end was cut by 1 base, the J end by 5 bases, with 8 bases between. From germline, CDR1 is SNHLY and CDR2 FYNNEI. CDR3 sequence: CASSEGGGTEAFF. CDR3 bases: TGTGCCAGCAGTGAAGGGGGAGGGACTGAAGCTTTCTTT.

This chain uses TRBV14 with TRBJ1-2; the D gene is possibly TRBD1 (5 bases). V lost 4 bases, J lost 3 bases, and 12 bases lay in between. The V gene's germline CDR1 is SGHDN and CDR2 FVKESK. This CDR3 has 14 residues. CDR3 sequence: CASSPPGVHYGYTF. CDR3 coding DNA: TGTGCCAGCAGCCCCCCGGGGGTGCACTATGGCTACACCTTC. Looking up the rest from reference TRBV14 and TRBJ1-2 gives the full variable domain: EAGVTQFPSHSVIEKGQTVTLRCDPISGHDNLYWYRRVMGKEIKFLLHFVKESKQDESGMPNNRFLAERTGGTYSTLKVQPAELEDSGVYFCASSPPGVHYGYTFGSGTRLTVV.

This rearrangement joins TRBV10-2 to TRBJ2-1, with TRBD2 matching over 10 bases. V was clipped by 5 bases and J by 9 bases; unmatched bases: 10. The CDR3 has 15 amino acids. Germline assignment: CDR1 WSHSY and CDR2 SAAADI. The CDR3 reads CASSTSGGAEGEQFF. CDR3 DNA sequence: TGCGCCAGCAGTACAAGCGGGGGGGCCGAAGGTGAGCAGTTCTTC.

This clone was counted a single time. V gene TRBV19 combines with J gene TRBJ1-2; D may be TRBD1 (6 bases). Trimming removed 5 bases from V and 7 bases from J, with 23 bases in between. The V gene's germline CDR1 is LNHDA and CDR2 SQIVND (reference sequence). This CDR3 region has 16 residues. This CDR3 reads CASSVRDTGGWGGYTF. CDR3 nucleotide sequence: TGTGCCAGTAGTGTCCGGGACACCGGAGGATGGGGTGGCTACACCTTC.

The chain recombines TRBV24-1 with TRBJ1-2, with D perhaps matching TRBD1 (5 bases). The CDR3 contains 12 residues. Germline V gene lookup returns CDR1 KGHDR and CDR2 SFDVKD. Trimming shortened V by 9 bases and J by 0 bases, and 7 bases separated the two germline ends. CDR3 sequence reads: CATWGANYGYTF. As DNA, the CDR3 is TGTGCCACCTGGGGGGCTAACTATGGCTACACCTTC.

The rearrangement links TRBV28 to TRBJ1-1; D uncertain. V gave up 6 bases and J gave up 2 bases, with 4 bases separating them. Germline V gene sequence: CDR1 MDHEN, CDR2 SYDVKM. The CDR3 totals 11 residues. CDR3 bases: TGTGCCAGCAGCCCAAACACTGAAGCTTTCTTT. As protein: CASSPNTEAFF.

V and J are TRBV10-2 and TRBJ1-3, with TRBD1 as a possible D gene (6 bases). Trimming took 2 bases from V and 7 from J, leaving 18 bases between them. Looked up from germline, CDR1 is WSHSY and CDR2 is SAAADI. The CDR3 consists of 16 residues. This CDR3 reads CASSETDGGAFNTIYF. DNA of the CDR3: TGCGCCAGCAGTGAGACCGATGGGGGGGCGTTTAACACCATATATTTT.

This chain links TRBV6-5 with TRBJ1-1; TRBD1 might be the D (5 bases). V lost 0 bases and J 6 bases, leaving 14 bases between the germline ends. This CDR3 region has 15 residues. CDR1 is MNHEY, CDR2 SVGAGI, per germline. This CDR3 is CASSYSAGRFPEAFF. CDR3 nucleotides: TGTGCCAGCAGTTACTCCGCGGGACGTTTCCCTGAAGCTTTCTTT.

The chain uses TRBV28 and TRBJ1-2; D call uncertain. The CDR3 extends over 14 amino acids. Germline lookup yields CDR1 MDHEN and CDR2 SYDVKM. V was trimmed by 6 bases and J by 4 bases, leaving 15 bases between them. CDR3 nucleotides: TGTGCCAGCAGCCCGCGACGGGTCAGCTATGGCTACACCTTC. Its translation: CASSPRRVSYGYTF.

V gene TRBV19 combines with J gene TRBJ1-6, with 9 bases aligning to TRBD1. J was trimmed by 9 bases and V by 5 bases; bases with no gene match: 5. CDR1 is LNHDA and CDR2 is SQIVND in the germline V gene (reference sequence). This CDR3 is 14 amino acids long. The CDR3 sequence: CASSRGQGSSPLHF. In nucleotides, the CDR3 is TGTGCCAGTAGTCGGGGACAGGGTTCTTCACCCCTCCACTTT.

The chain has TRBV28 and TRBJ1-5, with D perhaps TRBD1 (5 bases). The germline gives CDR1 MDHEN, CDR2 SYDVKM. The CDR3 covers 16 residues. The V end was cut by 5 bases, the J end by 7 bases, with 21 bases between. CDR3 coding DNA: TGTGCCAGCAGTCCGAGTGGTTACCGGGGGAAACAGCCCCAGCATTTT. Its protein is CASSPSGYRGKQPQHF.

The chain carries TRBV7-9 and TRBJ1-3; 7 bases map to TRBD1. The length of the CDR3 is 15 residues. V was clipped by 6 bases and J by 4 bases; unmatched bases: 9. The germline V gene encodes CDR1 SEHNR and CDR2 FQNEAQ (reference sequence). CDR3 in amino acids: CASSFTGAEGNTIYF. Written as DNA, the CDR3 is TGTGCCAGCAGTTTCACAGGGGCGGAGGGAAACACCATATATTTT.

This chain joins TRBV19 and TRBJ1-6; 9 bases are a match to TRBD1. The junction had 8 bases not matched to a gene; V was cut back by 4 bases and J by 10 bases. This CDR3 spans 15 amino acids. From germline, CDR1 is LNHDA and CDR2 SQIVND (reference sequence). The CDR3 DNA is TGTGCCAGTAGTACCGGACAGGGGAAGGGGTCACCCCTCCACTTT. This translates into CASSTGQGKGSPLHF.

The gene calls are TRBV5-6 and TRBJ1-2; no firm D call. V gave up 5 bases and J gave up 4 bases, with 18 bases separating them. The CDR3 has 15 amino acids. Germline values: CDR1 SGHDT, CDR2 YYEEEE. The CDR3 sequence: CASRYSAVGVYGYTF. CDR3 DNA: TGTGCCAGCAGATACTCCGCGGTTGGCGTCTATGGCTACACCTTC.

The chain recombines TRBV7-9 with TRBJ1-2, with a possible D match to TRBD1 (6 bases). Germline V CDR1 and CDR2: SEHNR, FQNEAQ (reference sequence). Between the trimmed V and J ends, which lost 5 bases and 11 bases, there was a span of 18 bases. The length of the CDR3 is 13 residues. Written as DNA, the CDR3 is TGTGCCAGCAGCCCACAGGGTAAAGGCTCTTACACCTTC. It encodes CASSPQGKGSYTF.

The chain recombines TRBV6-2 or TRBV6-3 with TRBJ1-1; D ambiguous. The CDR3 covers 13 residues. The V gene's germline CDR1 is MNHEY and CDR2 SVGEGT. V gave up 1 base and J gave up 4 bases, with 7 bases separating them. This CDR3 reads CASSYFGATEAFF. The CDR3 bases are TGTGCCAGCAGTTACTTTGGAGCCACTGAAGCTTTCTTT.

The V gene is TRBV7-6, the J gene TRBJ1-2, with 10 bases fitting TRBD1. With 5 bases clipped from V and 5 bases from J, the junction kept 8 bases outside the gene matches. Germline V gene lookup returns CDR1 SGHVS and CDR2 FNYEAQ. The CDR3 sequence is 15 residues long. CDR3 amino acids: CASSPRQGAGYGYTF. In nucleotides, the CDR3 is TGTGCCAGCAGCCCCCGACAGGGGGCAGGATATGGCTACACCTTC. The full variable domain, in which reference TRBV7-6 and TRBJ1-2 provide the parts outside the CDR3, is GAGVSQSPRYKVTKRGQDVALRCDPISGHVSLYWYRQALGQGPEFLTYFNYEAQQDKSGLPNDRFSAERPEGSISTLTIQRTEQRDSAMYRCASSPRQGAGYGYTFGSGTRLTVV.

The gene calls are TRBV5-1 and TRBJ1-1; D remains ambiguous. CDR3 length: 14 amino acids. Trimming removed 0 bases from V and 4 bases from J, with 10 bases in between. Germline-derived CDR1 and CDR2 are SGHRS and YFSETQ. The CDR3 loop is CASSLGAQGTEAFF. Written as DNA, the CDR3 is TGCGCCAGCAGCTTGGGGGCCCAAGGCACTGAAGCTTTCTTT.

V usage is TRBV19 and J usage is TRBJ2-3, with D possibly being TRBD1 (7 bases). The CDR3 sequence is 14 residues long. Trimming cost V 3 bases and J 4 bases, with 11 bases left between them. Germline assignment: CDR1 LNHDA and CDR2 SQIVND (reference sequence). The CDR3 here is CASSIRGEADTQYF. CDR3 coding DNA: TGTGCCAGTAGTATCAGGGGGGAGGCAGATACGCAGTATTTT. The full variable domain, its missing parts supplied by reference TRBV19 and TRBJ2-3, is DGGITQSPKYLFRKEGQNVTLSCEQNLNHDAMYWYRQDPGQGLRLIYYSQIVNDFQKGDIAEGYSVSREKKESFPLTVTSAQKNPTAFYLCASSIRGEADTQYFGPGTRLTVL.

The V and J genes are TRBV3-1 (or the pseudogene TRBV3-2) and TRBJ2-1; possibly TRBD2 for D (7 bases). The CDR3 totals 18 residues. The germline CDR1 and CDR2 sequences are LGHDT and YNNKEL (reference sequence). With 0 bases removed from V and 7 bases from J, the gap between germline ends came to 22 bases. The chain's CDR3 is CASSQDKGGGAYLNEQFF. For the CDR3, the DNA is TGTGCCAGCAGCCAAGATAAGGGAGGGGGGGCTTACTTGAATGAGCAGTTCTTC.

The chain joins TRBV6-5 to TRBJ2-7; D might be TRBD1 (5 bases). There are 15 residues in the CDR3. Germline values: CDR1 MNHEY, CDR2 SVGAGI. V lost 6 bases, J lost 7 bases, and 22 bases lay in between. CDR3 sequence: CASSYGRQGNHEQYF. The CDR3 DNA reads TGTGCCAGCAGCTACGGCCGGCAGGGTAACCATGAGCAGTACTTC.

The chain combines TRBV11-2 with TRBJ1-1; weak D call: TRBD1 (5 bases). Germline lookup yields CDR1 SGHAT and CDR2 FQNNGV. CDR3 length: 18 amino acids. V was pared by 0 bases and J by 0 bases, with 17 bases between. The CDR3 loop reads CASSLDRLRGILNTEAFF. The CDR3 DNA sequence: TGTGCCAGCAGCTTAGATCGGTTACGGGGGATTTTGAACACTGAAGCTTTCTTT.

This clone was detected only once. This sequence joins TRBV18 and TRBJ1-2; D is possibly TRBD1 (6 bases). CDR1 is KGHSH and CDR2 is LQKENI in the germline V gene. Trimming removed 2 bases at V and 5 bases at J, with 9 bases between. The CDR3 consists of 13 residues. Here the CDR3 DNA reads TGTGCCAGCTCACCAAAGGGGGAATATGGCTACACCTTC. Its protein product is CASSPKGEYGYTF.

V and J are TRBV5-6 and TRBJ2-3; a possible D gene is TRBD2 (5 bases). Germline V CDR1 and CDR2: SGHDT, YYEEEE. V lost 4 bases and J 4 bases, leaving 13 bases between the germline ends. The CDR3 has 14 amino acids. Written as DNA, the CDR3 is TGTGCCAGCAGCGATTCGGGGAGATCAGATACGCAGTATTTT. Its protein product is CASSDSGRSDTQYF.

CDR3 in amino acids: CASSGHRTGGLGGYTF. CDR3 nucleotides: TGTGCCAGCAGTGGGCACCGGACAGGGGGCCTAGGCGGCTACACCTTC. V is TRBV6-2 or TRBV6-3 and J is TRBJ1-2, with 11 bases lining up with TRBD1. The CDR3 is 16 residues long. Trimming took 5 bases from V and 8 from J; bases not matched to a gene: 13. Germline assignment: CDR1 MNHEY and CDR2 SVGEGT.

The V gene is TRBV9, the J gene TRBJ1-3; D not certain. The V and J ends lost 4 bases and 0 bases respectively, with 11 bases between them. The CDR3 totals 15 residues. Germline loops: CDR1 SGDLS, CDR2 YYNGEE. The CDR3 DNA reads TGTGCCAGCAGCTACGGAGCTCACTCTGGAAACACCATATATTTT. This codes for CASSYGAHSGNTIYF.

CDR3 nucleotides: TGTGCCAGCTCGATCCGGGACAGGGGGCATGGCACTGAAGCTTTCTTT. Translated: CASSIRDRGHGTEAFF. The chain is built from TRBV18 and TRBJ1-1, with 12 bases matching TRBD1. CDR3 length: 16 residues. After removal of 6 bases from V and 4 bases from J, the junction contained 9 bases not matched to a gene. In germline, CDR1 is KGHSH, CDR2 LQKENI.